Reported below is one TCR beta chain. Measured with immunoSEQ multiplex PCR; TCRdb has only the in-frame clones, and not every one. The data hold 6,500 to 9,000 clones, with 95% to 98% observed a single time. This specimen belongs to a study of naive CD8 T cells in extremely preterm neonates. Trimming stripped 9 bases from V and 1 base from J, with 6 bases between. From germline, CDR1 is LNHDA and CDR2 SQIVND (reference sequence). CDR3 length: 11 residues. The chain joins TRBV19 to TRBJ1-1; D unclear. Source material: naive CD8+ T cells from blood. The receptor's source is a human donor in good health. The CDR3 DNA sequence: TGTGCCAGCAGACAGAACACTGAAGCTTTCTTT. Encoded protein: CASRQNTEAFF.